The source of this TCR beta chain is a study of blood T cells in healthy people across ages (dated by TCRdb to 2013 to 2016). Study-level background: In model experiments, roughly one uniquely barcoded TCR beta cDNA molecule per two T cells was captured by template switching. Using deep sequencing normalized with unique cDNA molecular identifiers, the study measured how TCR beta repertoire diversity changes with age. For two donors (one aged 18 to 29 and one aged 80 or older), the study analyzed two additional independent replicas of 1 million unique cDNA reads from the same blood draw. Donors were grouped into four age groups: young (average roughly 16 years), middle-aged (roughly 37), aged (around 60) and long-lived (about 89). Paper-wide results and their limitations: Observed TCR beta diversity correlated strongly with the percentage of naive T cells measured by flow cytometry. Compared with the aged group, the long-lived group had more naive CD4+ T cells, fewer expanded clones and increased TCR diversity, suggesting age selection. The CMV infection status of donors was not known, potentially confounding age-related changes in expanded clonotypes. Because profiling used bulk unsorted PBMCs, naive and antigen-experienced compartments could not be compared conclusively. Total diversity estimates from one million sequenced T cells were considered lower bounds and underestimates. Observed TCR beta diversity per million T cells fell roughly linearly with age, and a significant reduction was already apparent by age around 44.

The library was prepared using 5' RACE. The sequencer was an Illumina HiSeq 2500. A second 7 to 11 cycle PCR used a sample-barcoded 5' primer and a J-beta primer mix. A template-switch 5' adaptor carrying 12 random nucleotides introduced a unique molecular identifier onto each TCR beta cDNA molecule. Each sample yielded at least 2.5 million CDR3-containing paired-end reads. All of the RNA was converted into first-strand cDNA using the Mint cDNA synthesis kit, with a TRBC-specific oligonucleotide serving as the primer. All cDNA was treated with uracil-DNA glycosylase and then went through a first 18-cycle PCR with the universal primers M1SS and BC2_uni_R. As for the authors' bioinformatics: For normalization, 1 million high-quality reads were randomly selected from each sample, with every read carrying a distinct molecular identifier. Instead of being binned into consensus sequences, reads with shared molecular identifiers were discarded. CDR3 identification, clonotype clustering and error correction used MiTCR with a Q25 quality threshold and the strictest error-elimination algorithm. A nonparametric unseen species model with Euler transformation was used to estimate lower-bound total TCR beta diversity. Clones were called with MiXCR by TCRdb after fastp trimmed the public reads at Q25, and only in-frame beta chains were retained. Rows with a matching CDR3 protein are joined into one entry that keeps the most common DNA and genes. TCRdb, not the original authors, processed these V and J calls. Counted in this sample were 750,000 to 950,000 distinct CDR3 sequences; around 24% of them appeared once. The leading ten clones occupy around 3% of the sample.

As encoded in the germline V gene, CDR1 is SGDLS while CDR2 is YYNGEE. CDR3 length: 14 amino acids, cysteine to phenylalanine. The retained sequence is limited to the CDR3, 42 bases, with the frame set at the first base. Trimming at the junction amounts to 3 bases on V and 4 bases on J, and the germline ends lie 14 bases apart. Systemically healthy Caucasian individuals from Russia, around 38 in total and aged 6 to 90 years, were included as donors. Each donor gave 8 to 10 milliliters of peripheral blood, drawn into EDTA-treated Vacutainer tubes. PBMCs were isolated by Ficoll-Paque density-gradient centrifugation, with at least 6.5 million obtained per sample. Total RNA, at least 6 micrograms per sample, was extracted from PBMCs with Trizol reagent. The percentages of naive CD45RAhigh/CD27high T cells were determined by flow cytometry on a PBMC aliquot from every donor. As to this clonotype: Its antigen has not been determined. Base qualities are not at hand, and no much larger clone is one base apart.

This sample also belongs to another study, concerning T cells of mothers and their children. As that second study puts it: The donors were nine systemically healthy Caucasian individuals, made up of three mothers and their six children. cDNA synthesis used all of the extracted RNA, with roughly 1.6 ug of RNA in each 15 ul reaction. In the second PCR, sample barcodes and 2-4 random nucleotides were introduced via the M1S primer. More than 9 million TCR beta CDR3 reads were obtained from each mother, and about 3 million reads were obtained from each child. In both related and unrelated pairs, thymic selection shapes the output of TCR recombination in a similar way, with inherited differences having only a minor effect. Normalized repertoire overlap was always slightly but never significantly higher in related than unrelated mother-child pairs. No persistent microchimeric T cell clones were found, with a detection sensitivity of approximately 110 clones per million clonotypes. The study used deep NGS to compare TCR beta repertoires of mothers and children, seeking features distinguishing related mother-child pairs from unrelated individuals. Mothers averaged roughly 40 +/- 4 years of age and children averaged around 11 +/- 4 years. After adapters were ligated using NEBNext reagents, the libraries underwent 100+100 nt paired-end sequencing on an Illumina HiSeq 2000. To prevent cross-contamination, the mother and child libraries were prepared a month apart and were sequenced in separate runs. Each donor had between roughly 450,000 and 2,300,000 distinct TCR beta clonotypes identified. Naive TCR beta clonotypes were estimated from low-frequency clonotypes matched to each donor's FACS-determined naive share, without sorting.

Sequenced input: blood. This clonotype originated in a boy younger than 18 in good health. The chain was built from TRBV9 and TRBJ2-7; the D gene is perhaps TRBD1, from 6 matching bases. The sequence in DNA is TGTGCCAGCAGCGCCACAGGGAGTGGATACGAGCAGTACTTC. It translates as CASSATGSGYEQYF.